The 17 T cell receptor beta chains below all came from one sample that was sequenced in a study of T cells after yellow fever vaccination. TCRdb redid the calling of the 5' RACE reads with MiXCR, one entry per CDR3 protein. The repertoire holds tens of thousands of distinct CDR3 sequences, with approximately 7% as singletons. The sample in question was CD8+ T cells sorted from PBMCs, obtained 5 days after the first yellow fever vaccination. These receptors all stem from a man aged 18 to 30 who received the YFV17D yellow fever vaccine.

The chain employs TRBV20-1 and TRBJ2-3, with a tentative D call TRBD1 (5 bases). V was clipped by 0 bases and J by 5 bases, with 21 bases between them. Germline V gives CDR1 DFQATT, CDR2 SNEGSKA (reference sequence). CDR3 length: 17 residues. CDR3: CSARDLGATRLGDTQYF. In DNA, the CDR3 is TGCAGTGCTAGAGATCTAGGGGCCACGAGGCTGGGAGATACGCAGTATTTT.

Here the CDR3 DNA reads TGTGCCAGCAGTTTACAACCCTCGACCTACGAGCAGTACTTC. It translates to CASSLQPSTYEQYF. The rearrangement joins TRBV27 to TRBJ2-7; D remains unclear. This CDR3 is built from 14 residues. V shed 2 bases and J shed 2 bases, with 10 bases lying between them. Germline V gene lookup returns CDR1 MNHEY and CDR2 SMNVEV (reference sequence).

This clonotype has just a few counts. The chain has TRBV23-1 and TRBJ1-6; the D is unclear. TRBV23-1 carries the ORF label, with uncertain function. V lost 1 base, J lost 0 bases, and 13 bases lay in between. There are 18 residues in the CDR3. CDR3 bases: TGCGCCAGCAGTCAATACACCGACGGTGGCTCCTATAATTCACCCCTCCACTTT. This encodes CASSQYTDGGSYNSPLHF.

This clonotype was seen a handful of times. The chain uses TRBV6-2 or TRBV6-3 and TRBJ2-3; D call uncertain. Per the germline V gene, CDR1 is MNHEY and CDR2 is SVGEGT. The V and J ends lost 0 bases and 2 bases respectively, with 15 bases between them. CDR3 size: 17 residues. The CDR3 nucleotides are TGTGCCAGCAGTTACTCGACCCTAACGGGTCCCACAGATACGCAGTATTTT. Its protein is CASSYSTLTGPTDTQYF.

This clonotype has a handful of counts. The gene calls are TRBV4-1 and TRBJ1-6; D gene unclear. Trimming took off 1 base at V and 5 bases at J, with 15 bases between the two ends. The CDR3 loop spans 17 amino acids. The germline V gene has CDR1 MGHRA and CDR2 YSYEKL. CDR3 sequence: CASSQVSVPEDNSPLHF. DNA for the CDR3: TGCGCCAGCAGCCAAGTCTCCGTTCCCGAGGATAATTCACCCCTCCACTTT.

This clonotype has a count of ten or more. The chain carries TRBV2 and TRBJ2-1, with D perhaps being TRBD1 or TRBD2 (5 bases each). Per the germline V gene, CDR1 is SNHLY and CDR2 is FYNNEI. CDR3 size: 12 residues. V was trimmed by 8 bases and J by 7 bases, leaving 12 bases between them. The CDR3 region is CASGGIGNEQFF. CDR3 bases: TGTGCCAGCGGGGGTATTGGGAATGAGCAGTTCTTC.

The rearrangement links TRBV12-3 or TRBV12-4 to TRBJ2-5; 8 nucleotides line up with TRBD2. V was clipped by 6 bases and J by 5 bases; unmatched bases: 5. This CDR3 has 13 amino acids. The CDR3 bases are TGTGCCAGCAGCCCGGGGGGGCAGGAGACCCAGTACTTC. It specifies CASSPGGQETQYF.

J is TRBJ2-6 and V is TRBV9; TRBD1 is a possible D gene (5 bases). The germline CDR1 and CDR2 sequences are SGDLS and YYNGEE. V was cut by 0 bases and J by 0 bases, with 22 bases left in between. This CDR3 has 21 residues. The CDR3 DNA reads TGTGCCAGCAGCGTAGCTCCACAGGTCGGCATTAGAGACTCTGGGGCCAACGTCCTGACTTTC. It encodes CASSVAPQVGIRDSGANVLTF.

This clonotype has just a few counts. The chain combines TRBV7-9 with TRBJ2-5; 7 nucleotides align to TRBD2. Germline V CDR1 and CDR2: SEHNR, FQNEAQ (reference sequence). J gave up 5 bases and V 2 bases, and 14 bases lay outside the gene matches. The CDR3 covers 17 residues. CDR3 DNA sequence: TGTGCCAGCAGCTTACGCCGCGGGGGAGCTTCTCCGGAGACCCAGTACTTC. Protein: CASSLRRGGASPETQYF.

This clonotype has more than one count but fewer than ten. This rearrangement joins TRBV4-3 to TRBJ2-3, with 7 bases identical to TRBD2. V trimming: 4 bases; J trimming: 2 bases; junction bases outside the gene matches: 3. The germline gives CDR1 LGHNA, CDR2 YSLEER. The CDR3 consists of 14 residues. CDR3 in amino acids: CASSPGGLTDTQYF. The CDR3 DNA follows: TGCGCCAGCAGCCCGGGAGGACTCACAGATACGCAGTATTTT.

This clonotype occurred once. Being one base from a much bigger clone, this may be a read error. V is TRBV6-2 or TRBV6-3 and J is TRBJ2-1, with D unresolved. Trimming shortened V by 5 bases and J by 5 bases, and 16 bases separated the two germline ends. CDR1 is MNHEY, CDR2 SVGEGT, per germline. The CDR3 contains 15 residues. CDR3 in DNA: TGTGCCAGCAGTCCCACCTTGGGAAGGGACAATGAGCAGTTCTTC. Its translation: CASSPTLGRDNEQFF.

V and J are TRBV9 and TRBJ2-5; 7 bases map to TRBD2. Germline V gene lookup returns CDR1 SGDLS and CDR2 YYNGEE. This CDR3 has 14 residues. V lost 2 bases and J lost 2; bases outside the gene matches: 3. CDR3 sequence: CASSVREEQETQYF. The CDR3 coding sequence is TGTGCCAGCAGCGTCCGGGAGGAACAAGAGACCCAGTACTTC. The full variable domain, rest sourced from reference TRBV9 and TRBJ2-5, is DSGVTQTPKHLITATGQRVTLRCSPRSGDLSVYWYQQSLDQGLQFLIQYYNGEERAKGNILERFSAQQFPDLHSELNLSSLELGDSALYFCASSVREEQETQYFGPGTRLLVL.

This clonotype turned up a few times. The chain links TRBV6-5 to TRBJ1-6; TRBD1 aligns across 7 bases. With V trimmed by 5 bases and J by 0 bases, 10 bases remained unmatched. This CDR3 is 18 amino acids long. The germline CDR1 and CDR2 sequences are MNHEY and SVGAGI. The CDR3 DNA follows: TGTGCCAGCAGTAACCCCGGGACAGCGAGCTCCTATAATTCACCCCTCCACTTT. Its protein product is CASSNPGTASSYNSPLHF.

This clonotype came up a few times. CDR3 sequence: CASRRSGGANNEQFF. The CDR3 DNA sequence: TGTGCCAGCAGGCGTTCAGGGGGCGCGAATAATGAGCAGTTCTTC. The chain carries TRBV12-3 or TRBV12-4 and TRBJ2-1, with TRBD1 identical over 8 bases. The CDR3 is made up of 15 amino acids. J was trimmed by 7 bases and V by 6 bases; bases with no gene match: 11.

The DNA for the CDR3 is TGCGCCAGCAGCACCTTTGGGGGCGACCAAGAGACCCAGTACTTC. Its protein product is CASSTFGGDQETQYF. The chain uses TRBV5-1 and TRBJ2-5; tentative D call: TRBD1 (6 bases). V lost 4 bases and J 0 bases, leaving 13 bases between the germline ends. CDR1 SGHRS and CDR2 YFSETQ come from the germline V gene. The CDR3 is made up of 15 amino acids.

V gene TRBV4-3 combines with J gene TRBJ2-3, with 8 positions matching TRBD2. The CDR3 length is 17 residues. Germline V gene lookup returns CDR1 LGHNA and CDR2 YSLEER. V lost 6 bases, J lost 6 bases, and 17 bases stayed unmatched. The CDR3 is CASSPYPGLVSSDTQYF. Written as DNA, the CDR3 is TGCGCCAGCAGTCCGTATCCGGGACTAGTTTCTTCGGATACGCAGTATTTT.

In the case of this clonotype: At one end, the junction sequence differs from germline, possibly due to a read error. The chain carries TRBV12-3 or TRBV12-4 and TRBJ2-3, with 10 bases identical to TRBD1. The CDR3 covers 18 residues. CDR3 region: CTSSPGQGVVLSTDTQYF. CDR3 DNA: TGTACCAGCAGTCCTGGACAGGGGGTCGTTTTAAGCACAGATACGCAGTATTTT.